The sequence of this T cell receptor beta chain was determined in a study of PD-1 blockade in classical Hodgkin lymphoma. The trim removed 11 bases at V and 2 bases at J, leaving 8 bases unmatched. The CDR3 consists of 14 residues. Germline V lookup: CDR1 SNHLY, CDR2 FYNNEI. Findings of the study overall: Lower baseline TCR diversity was reported for newly diagnosed patients than for healthy donors. Why repertoires differed is undefined; disease activity or prior therapy possibly contributed.

In regard to this clone: What it binds is unknown.

The assay was immunoSEQ multiplex PCR, and TCRdb's table has in-frame clones only and misses some. In the table there are approximately 26,000 clones, around 90% of which are singletons. The time point is: newly diagnosed, previously untreated cHL patient sample. Investigators isolated CD4+ T cells from thawed PBMCs through magnetic negative selection. Comparison samples consisted of PBMCs from newly diagnosed, untreated classical Hodgkin lymphoma. The sequenced sample was CD4+ T cells from blood. The J gene is TRBJ2-1, the V gene TRBV2; 8 bases map to TRBD2. This TCR derives from a human donor with classical Hodgkin lymphoma. The CDR3 nucleotides read TGTGCCGCCAGGCGGGGACTAGCCTACAATGAGCAGTTCTTC. As protein: CAARRGLAYNEQFF.